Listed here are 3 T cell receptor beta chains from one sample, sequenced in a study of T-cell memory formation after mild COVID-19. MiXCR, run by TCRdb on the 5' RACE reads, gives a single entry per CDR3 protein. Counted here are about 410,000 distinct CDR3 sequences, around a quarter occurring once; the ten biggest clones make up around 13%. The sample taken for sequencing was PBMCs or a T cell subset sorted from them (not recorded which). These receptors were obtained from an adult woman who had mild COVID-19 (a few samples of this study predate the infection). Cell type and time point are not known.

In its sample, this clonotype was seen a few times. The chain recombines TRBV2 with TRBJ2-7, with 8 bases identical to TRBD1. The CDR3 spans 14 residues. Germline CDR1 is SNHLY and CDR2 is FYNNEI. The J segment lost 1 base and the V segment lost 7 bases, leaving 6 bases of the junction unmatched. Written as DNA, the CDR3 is TGTGCCAGCAATCGTAGACAGGGGTCCTACGAGCAGTACTTC. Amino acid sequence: CASNRRQGSYEQYF. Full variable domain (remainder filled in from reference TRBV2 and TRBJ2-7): EPEVTQTPSHQVTQMGQEVILRCVPISNHLYFYWYRQILGQKVEFLVSFYNNEISEKSEIFDDQFSVERPDGSNFTLKIRSTKLEDSAMYFCASNRRQGSYEQYFGPGTRLTVT.

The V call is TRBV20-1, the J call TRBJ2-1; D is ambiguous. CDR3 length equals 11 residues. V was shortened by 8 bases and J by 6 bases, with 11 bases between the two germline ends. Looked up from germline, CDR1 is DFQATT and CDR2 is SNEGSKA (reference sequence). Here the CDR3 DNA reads TGCAGTCACGGACCGCGCAATGAGCAGTTCTTC. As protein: CSHGPRNEQFF.

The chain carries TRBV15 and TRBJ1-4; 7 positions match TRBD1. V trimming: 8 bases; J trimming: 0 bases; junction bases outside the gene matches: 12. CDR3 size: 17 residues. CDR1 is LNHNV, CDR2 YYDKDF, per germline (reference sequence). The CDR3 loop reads CATGNRGKGATNEKLFF. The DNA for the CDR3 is TGTGCCACCGGGAACAGGGGCAAGGGAGCAACTAATGAAAAACTGTTTTTT.